This entry concerns a single T cell receptor beta chain. Time point in this sample: patch test 3, about 24 weeks after DPC sensitization. The treatment here: therapeutic diphenylcyclopropenone sensitization with weekly scalp DPC. Germline lookup yields CDR1 MDHEN and CDR2 SYDVKM. There are 16 residues in the CDR3. The V end was cut by 2 bases, the J end by 0 bases, with 11 bases between. One entry per CDR3 protein results from TCRdb running MiXCR on the RACE reads. The table lists 150,000 to 200,000 distinct CDR3 sequences, approximately 26% of them singletons. The entry originates in a study of human T cells and chemical hapten exposure.

The sequence was obtained from a middle-aged woman with alopecia areata. Some clones in this sample may be carry-over from other donors' samples. This chain uses TRBV28 with TRBJ1-3; no reliable D call. The sequenced sample was whole blood, obtained in connection with sensitization to the hapten diphenylcyclopropenone (DPC). The CDR3: CASSLTSRLSGNTIYF. CDR3 sequence (DNA): TGTGCCAGCAGTTTAACTTCTCGTCTCTCTGGAAACACCATATATTTT.